Listed here are 16 T cell receptor beta chains from one sample, sequenced in a study of identical twins (dated by TCRdb to the mid-2010s). The library was prepared using 5' RACE. The sequencer listed for this sample is Illumina HiSeq 2000. The public reads were run again by TCRdb, first through fastp at Q25 and then through MiXCR, and only productive beta chains were kept. Every entry covers one CDR3 protein and lists the most common genes and DNA from its rows. The sample table lists hundreds of thousands of distinct CDR3 sequences, 21% of them with a count of one. Approximately 4.5% of the sample is in the top ten clones. A further study also used this sample, focusing on T cells expressing NK-cell markers.

Sequenced input: PBMCs. These receptors were collected from a woman under 30 in good health.

The chain employs TRBV5-1 and TRBJ2-3; TRBD2 aligns across 11 bases. Per the germline V gene, CDR1 is SGHRS and CDR2 is YFSETQ. Trimming took 3 bases from V and 4 from J; bases not matched to a gene: 10. This CDR3 is 17 amino acids long. CDR3 amino acids: CASSSALTSGAADTQYF. The DNA of the CDR3 is TGCGCCAGCAGCTCCGCTCTGACTAGCGGGGCAGCAGATACGCAGTATTTT.

The CDR3 sequence: CASSKPGGPGSEQFF. CDR3 DNA: TGTGCCAGCAGCAAACCAGGGGGCCCAGGTAGTGAGCAGTTCTTC. The V gene is TRBV7-9, the J gene TRBJ2-1; TRBD1 matches 8 bases. The junction had 12 bases not matched to a gene; V was cut back by 5 bases and J by 9 bases. The CDR3 runs 15 residues. CDR1 and CDR2 from the germline V gene are SEHNR and FQNEAQ (reference sequence). Supplemented by reference TRBV7-9 and TRBJ2-1, the full variable domain reads DTGVSQNPRHKITKRGQNVTFRCDPISEHNRLYWYRQTLGQGPEFLTYFQNEAQLEKSRLLSDRFSAERPKGSFSTLEIQRTEQGDSAMYLCASSKPGGPGSEQFFGPGTRLTVL.

The V gene is TRBV14, the J gene TRBJ2-1, with 9 bases aligning to TRBD2. CDR1 and CDR2 (germline): SGHDN, FVKESK. With V trimmed by 4 bases and J by 4 bases, 5 bases remained unmatched. The CDR3 runs 15 residues. CDR3 region: CASSRSGSGYNEQFF. The CDR3, as DNA: TGTGCCAGCAGCCGTAGCGGGAGCGGGTACAATGAGCAGTTCTTC.

This clonotype was observed many times. Here the CDR3 DNA reads TGTGCCATCCGGACTGCAGATACGCAGTATTTT. It encodes CAIRTADTQYF. The V and J genes are TRBV10-3 and TRBJ2-3, with TRBD2 as a possible D gene (5 bases). The ends were cut back, 8 bases at V and 4 bases at J, with 7 bases in the middle. Germline V lookup: CDR1 ENHRY, CDR2 SYGVKD. The CDR3 extends over 11 amino acids.

The chain recombines TRBV3-1 with TRBJ2-1; D gene uncertain. Germline CDR1 LGHDT, CDR2 YNNKEL (reference sequence). The V gene lost 0 bases and the J gene lost 13 bases, with 13 bases spanning the gap. The CDR3 extends over 13 amino acids. This CDR3 reads CASSQEWGQTQFF. In nucleotides, the CDR3 is TGTGCCAGCAGCCAAGAGTGGGGTCAGACTCAGTTCTTC.

Many counts were recorded for this clonotype. J is TRBJ2-5 and V is TRBV27; 7 nucleotides line up with TRBD2. The CDR3 sequence is 13 residues long. The germline CDR1 and CDR2 sequences are MNHEY and SMNVEV (reference sequence). Germline trimming cut 6 bases from V and 4 bases from J; bases unmatched to any gene: 5. The CDR3 sequence is CASSTTSLETQYF. The CDR3, as DNA: TGTGCCAGCAGCACGACTAGCCTAGAGACCCAGTACTTC.

The V call is TRBV4-1, the J call TRBJ2-3; D tentatively reads TRBD1 or TRBD2 (5 bases each). CDR1 is MGHRA and CDR2 is YSYEKL in the germline V gene. Trimming stripped 1 base from V and 2 bases from J, with 7 bases between. The CDR3 is 14 amino acids. Here the CDR3 DNA reads TGCGCCAGCAGCCAAGGGGGGTACACAGATACGCAGTATTTT. Translation gives CASSQGGYTDTQYF.

This sequence joins TRBV6-6 and TRBJ2-7; a possible D gene is TRBD1 (5 bases). Trimming removed 11 bases from V and 0 bases from J, with 14 bases in between. Germline-derived CDR1 and CDR2 are MNHNY and SVGAGI (reference sequence). The CDR3 is 13 residues long. CDR3: CASGLSFSYEQYF. The CDR3 DNA reads as TGTGCCTCAGGGTTGAGCTTCTCCTACGAGCAGTACTTC.

This clonotype was seen repeatedly, ten times or more. The chain combines TRBV18 with TRBJ2-7; D is perhaps TRBD2 (6 bases). Germline assignment: CDR1 KGHSH and CDR2 LQKENI. The CDR3 consists of 14 residues. Trimming took 3 bases from V and 7 from J, leaving 16 bases between them. CDR3 loop: CASSPGLVSREQYF. CDR3 bases: TGTGCCAGCTCACCGGGACTCGTCTCGCGAGAGCAGTACTTC.

The chain couples TRBV2 to TRBJ2-4; 10 nucleotides line up with TRBD2. This CDR3 has 14 amino acids. Germline V gene sequence: CDR1 SNHLY, CDR2 FYNNEI. J was trimmed by 7 bases and V by 7 bases; bases with no gene match: 7. CDR3 bases: TGTGCCAGCACCCAATCGGGACTAGCGAACATTCAGTACTTC. Amino acid sequence: CASTQSGLANIQYF.

The CDR3 loop reads CSVRGDHYEQYF. The CDR3 nucleotides are TGCAGCGTTCGAGGGGACCACTACGAGCAGTACTTC. This chain joins TRBV29-1 and TRBJ2-7; TRBD1 or TRBD2 may be the D gene (5 bases each). The CDR3 is 12 amino acids. Between the trimmed V and J ends, which lost 5 bases and 3 bases, there was a span of 11 bases. Looked up from germline, CDR1 is SQVTM and CDR2 is ANQGSEA.

This clonotype was detected only a few times. The rearrangement uses TRBV7-6 and TRBJ2-7; TRBD1 might be the D (5 bases). Trimming took 1 base from V and 5 from J, leaving 12 bases between them. This CDR3 is built from 14 residues. Germline V gene data show CDR1 as SGHVS and CDR2 as FNYEAQ. Written as DNA, the CDR3 is TGTGCCAGCAGCTTAGAGGCAGGGTCCCACGAGCAGTACTTC. Translating it yields CASSLEAGSHEQYF. Full variable domain (outside the CDR3, taken from reference TRBV7-6 and TRBJ2-7): GAGVSQSPRYKVTKRGQDVALRCDPISGHVSLYWYRQALGQGPEFLTYFNYEAQQDKSGLPNDRFSAERPEGSISTLTIQRTEQRDSAMYRCASSLEAGSHEQYFGPGTRLTVT.

This clonotype has just a few counts. The chain's CDR3 is CASSYTPGTSVQYF. CDR3 coding DNA: TGTGCCAGCAGCTATACCCCCGGGACTTCGGTTCAGTACTTC. V and J are TRBV5-5 and TRBJ2-4, with D possibly TRBD2 on 6 matching bases. The V and J ends lost 3 bases and 11 bases respectively, with 18 bases between them. This CDR3 has 14 amino acids. The germline CDR1 and CDR2 sequences are SGHKS and YYEKEE (reference sequence).

In its sample, this clonotype was seen a few times. This chain uses TRBV11-2 with TRBJ2-1, with 8 bases identical to TRBD2. Per the germline V gene, CDR1 is SGHAT and CDR2 is FQNNGV. The junction had 10 bases not matched to a gene; V was cut back by 4 bases and J by 8 bases. The CDR3 is made up of 15 amino acids. CDR3 in amino acids: CASSSSGPWIDEQFF. The CDR3, as DNA: TGTGCCAGCAGCTCTAGCGGGCCGTGGATCGATGAGCAGTTCTTC.

The chain joins TRBV21-1 to TRBJ1-1; the D call of TRBD1 is as the table states it, not checked on the DNA. TRBV21-1 is listed as a pseudogene. The CDR3 sequence is 15 residues long. CDR3 nucleotide sequence: TGTGCCAGCAGCAAACGTTCGAGGGGGAACACTGAAGCTTTCTTT. This translates into CASSKRSRGNTEAFF.

V usage is TRBV9 and J usage is TRBJ2-5; TRBD1 matches 9 bases. CDR1 and CDR2 (germline): SGDLS, YYNGEE. The CDR3 contains 14 residues. Trimming took 3 bases from V and 3 from J; bases not matched to a gene: 3. As DNA, the CDR3 is TGTGCCAGCAGCGGGGACAGGGAAAAAGAGACCCAGTACTTC. Encoded protein: CASSGDREKETQYF.